These T cell receptor beta chains were read from a single sample in a study of identical twins. Using its own MiXCR run on the 5' RACE reads, TCRdb lists one record per CDR3 protein. The profile shows around 250,000 distinct CDR3 sequences, 5.5% to 7.5% of them singletons. The same sample was also studied in work on T cells expressing NK-cell markers.

Sequencing input: CD8+ T cells sorted from blood. These receptors all stem from a woman aged 18-29 years in good health. The CDR3 runs from the conserved cysteine through the conserved F or W. Each record gives: D gene, J gene, clone size, V gene, CDR3 protein, CDR3 DNA. A D gene is named only where the DNA matches it firmly. Clone size is not always given. Where it is, it says once, few, many or a class for expanded clones.

d_gene: .; j_gene: TRBJ1-6; abundance: .; v_gene: TRBV20-1; CDR3aa: CSARKRDILPLHF; CDR3nt: TGCAGTGCGAGGAAGAGGGACATTTTGCCCCTCCACTTT
d_gene: .; j_gene: TRBJ2-3; abundance: .; v_gene: TRBV6-2/TRBV6-3; CDR3aa: CASNTPDPTDTQYF; CDR3nt: TGTGCCAGCAACACCCCGGACCCTACAGATACGCAGTATTTT
d_gene: TRBD1; j_gene: TRBJ2-4; abundance: .; v_gene: TRBV7-2; CDR3aa: CASSPYKQGNIQYF; CDR3nt: TGTGCCAGCAGCCCATACAAACAGGGGAACATTCAGTACTTC
d_gene: TRBD1; j_gene: TRBJ2-1; abundance: few; v_gene: TRBV24-1; CDR3aa: CATRPGTGNEQFF; CDR3nt: TGTGCCACCAGACCCGGGACAGGCAATGAGCAGTTCTTC
d_gene: TRBD1; j_gene: TRBJ1-1; abundance: .; v_gene: TRBV27; CDR3aa: CASSDRAAEAFF; CDR3nt: TGTGCCAGCAGCGACAGGGCCGCTGAAGCTTTCTTT
d_gene: .; j_gene: TRBJ2-1; abundance: many; v_gene: TRBV6-6; CDR3aa: CASSYGGGNEQFF; CDR3nt: TGTGCCAGCAGTTACGGGGGTGGGAATGAGCAGTTCTTC
d_gene: .; j_gene: TRBJ1-6; abundance: .; v_gene: TRBV27; CDR3aa: CASSLTDLSNSPLHF; CDR3nt: TGTGCCAGCAGTTTAACGGACTTGTCAAATTCACCCCTCCACTTT
d_gene: .; j_gene: TRBJ1-1; abundance: .; v_gene: TRBV12-3/TRBV12-4; CDR3aa: CASRPDRSTEAFF; CDR3nt: TGTGCCAGCAGACCCGACAGAAGCACTGAAGCTTTCTTT
d_gene: .; j_gene: TRBJ2-7; abundance: many; v_gene: TRBV7-9; CDR3aa: CASSRRSGDAHEQYF; CDR3nt: TGTGCCAGCAGCCGTAGATCCGGGGACGCGCACGAGCAGTACTTC
d_gene: .; j_gene: TRBJ2-3; abundance: few; v_gene: TRBV12-3/TRBV12-4; CDR3aa: CASSFAGPGTDTQYF; CDR3nt: TGTGCCAGCAGTTTTGCGGGACCAGGCACAGATACGCAGTATTTT
d_gene: .; j_gene: TRBJ2-3; abundance: few; v_gene: TRBV28; CDR3aa: CASSFMLDNTQYF; CDR3nt: TGTGCCAGCAGTTTCATGCTCGATAATACGCAGTATTTT